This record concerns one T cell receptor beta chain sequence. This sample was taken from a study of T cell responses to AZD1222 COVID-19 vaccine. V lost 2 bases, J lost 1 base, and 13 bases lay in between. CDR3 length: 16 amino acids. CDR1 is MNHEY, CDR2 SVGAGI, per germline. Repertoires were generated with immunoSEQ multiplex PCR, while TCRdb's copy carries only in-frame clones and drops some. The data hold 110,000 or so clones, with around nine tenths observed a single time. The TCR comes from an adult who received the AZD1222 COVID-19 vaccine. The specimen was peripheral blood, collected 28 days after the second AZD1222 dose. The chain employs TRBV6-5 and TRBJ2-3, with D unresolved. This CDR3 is CASSYGALDGTDTQYF. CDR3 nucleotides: TGTGCCAGCAGTTACGGCGCTCTGGACGGCACAGATACGCAGTATTTT.